This T cell receptor (beta chain) was observed in a study of vaccination effects on CD4 cells after COVID-19. This CDR3 has 15 residues. Per germline, CDR1 SGHRS and CDR2 YFSETQ. V dropped 3 bases and J dropped 8 bases, with 15 bases sitting between them. Clones were sequenced by immunoSEQ multiplex PCR, and TCRdb holds only the in-frame ones, with some missing. The repertoire has some 60,000 clones, approximately 79% of them found once; the top ten carry approximately 3%. This clone was seen more than once but under ten times. Its target is unknown. Antigen-specific CD4+ T cells expanded by the ViraFEST assay with viral peptide pools were then sequenced. Following culture for about ten days, CD4+ T cells were isolated. Vaccinees lacked prior SARS-CoV-2 infection and tested negative for nucleocapsid antibodies. Fresh IL-2-containing medium replaced half the medium on days 3 and 7.

The sample was CD4+ T cells from PBMCs cultured with HCoV-NL63 spike peptides, taken before COVID-19 vaccination. The V and J genes are TRBV5-1 and TRBJ1-6; unclear D gene. This TCR was recovered from a human donor who received a COVID-19 vaccine. In DNA, the CDR3 is TGCGCCAGCAGCTCTGGGAGCCTTGTGGATTCACCCCTCCACTTT. Protein sequence: CASSSGSLVDSPLHF.